The clone carrying this TCR beta chain was recorded a few times. All patients picked for sequencing had shown, by flow cytometry, an expansion of CD8+CD57+ cells. The data are from a study of CD8+CD57+ T cells in acquired aplastic anemia. CDR3 length equals 14 residues. V was trimmed by 2 bases and J by 0 bases, leaving 7 bases between them. The V gene's germline CDR1 is ENHRY and CDR2 SYGVKD. Profiling of TCR beta VDJ combinations and CDR3 sequences used genomic DNA as template. TCRdb reanalysed the reads using MiXCR and keeps one entry per CDR3 protein. The sample consists of under 350,000 distinct CDR3 sequences, 50% to 65% of them appearing once.

Sequencing used sorted CD4+, CD8+, or CD8+CD57+ T cells (not recorded which) from PBMCs. This receptor was taken from a human donor with aplastic anemia. This chain links TRBV10-3 with TRBJ2-5; D remains ambiguous. This chain's CDR3 is CAISEADYQETQYF. CDR3 sequence (DNA): TGTGCCATCAGTGAGGCTGACTACCAAGAGACCCAGTACTTC.